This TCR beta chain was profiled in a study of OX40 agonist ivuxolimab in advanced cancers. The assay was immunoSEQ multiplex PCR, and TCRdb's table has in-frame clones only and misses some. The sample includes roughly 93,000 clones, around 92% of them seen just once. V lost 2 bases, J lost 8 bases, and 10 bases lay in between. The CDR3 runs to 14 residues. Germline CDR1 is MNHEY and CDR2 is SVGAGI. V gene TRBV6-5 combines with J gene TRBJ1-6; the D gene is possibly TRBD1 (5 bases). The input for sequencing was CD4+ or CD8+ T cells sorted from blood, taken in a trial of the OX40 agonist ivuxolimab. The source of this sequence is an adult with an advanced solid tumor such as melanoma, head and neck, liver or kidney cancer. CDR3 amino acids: CASSYGVGHSPLHF. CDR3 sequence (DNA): TGTGCCAGCAGTTACGGGGTGGGGCATTCACCCCTCCACTTT.